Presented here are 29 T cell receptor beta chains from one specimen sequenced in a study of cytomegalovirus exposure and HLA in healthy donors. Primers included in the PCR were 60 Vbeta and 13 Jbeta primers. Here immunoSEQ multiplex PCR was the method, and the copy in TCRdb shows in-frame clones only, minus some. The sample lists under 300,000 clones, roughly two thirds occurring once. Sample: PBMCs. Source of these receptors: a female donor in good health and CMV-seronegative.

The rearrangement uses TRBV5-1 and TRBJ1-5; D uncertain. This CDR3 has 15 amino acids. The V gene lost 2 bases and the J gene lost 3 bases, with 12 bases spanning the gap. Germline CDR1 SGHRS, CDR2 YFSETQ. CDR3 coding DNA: TGCGCCAGCAGCTTTGGGCCCGCCTCCAATCAGCCCCAGCATTTT. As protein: CASSFGPASNQPQHF.

CDR3 coding DNA: TGCGCCAGCAGCTTGGAACAGGGGGCGGGACAGGGCTACACCTTC. Its protein product is CASSLEQGAGQGYTF. The chain recombines TRBV5-1 with TRBJ1-2, with 9 bases fitting TRBD1. The CDR3 is 15 amino acids. Germline assignment: CDR1 SGHRS and CDR2 YFSETQ. V gave up 0 bases and J gave up 8 bases; unmatched junction bases: 8.

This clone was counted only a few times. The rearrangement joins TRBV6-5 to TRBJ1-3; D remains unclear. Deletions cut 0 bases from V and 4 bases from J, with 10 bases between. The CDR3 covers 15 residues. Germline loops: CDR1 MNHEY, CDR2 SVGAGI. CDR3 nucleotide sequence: TGTGCCAGCAGTTACTCGGTACAGTTCGGAAACACCATATATTTT. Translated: CASSYSVQFGNTIYF.

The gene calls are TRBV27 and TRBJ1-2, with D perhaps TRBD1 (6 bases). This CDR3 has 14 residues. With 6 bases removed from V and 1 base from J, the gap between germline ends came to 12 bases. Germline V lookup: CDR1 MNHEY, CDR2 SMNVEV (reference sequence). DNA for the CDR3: TGTGCCAGCAGGCTGCAGGGGAGTAACTATGGCTACACCTTC. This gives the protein CASRLQGSNYGYTF.

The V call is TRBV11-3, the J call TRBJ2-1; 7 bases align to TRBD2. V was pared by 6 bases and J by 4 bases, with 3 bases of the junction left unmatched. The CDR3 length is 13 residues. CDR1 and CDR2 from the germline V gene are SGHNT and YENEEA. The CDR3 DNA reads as TGTGCCAGCAGGCTAGCGGAGTACAATGAGCAGTTCTTC. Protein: CASRLAEYNEQFF.

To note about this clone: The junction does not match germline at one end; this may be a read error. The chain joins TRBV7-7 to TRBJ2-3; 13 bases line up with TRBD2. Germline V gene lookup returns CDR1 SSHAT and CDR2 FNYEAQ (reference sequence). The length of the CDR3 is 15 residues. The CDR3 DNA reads TGTGCTAGCAGCTCAGGACTAGCGGGAGCTGGTACGCAGTATTTT. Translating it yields CASSSGLAGAGTQYF.

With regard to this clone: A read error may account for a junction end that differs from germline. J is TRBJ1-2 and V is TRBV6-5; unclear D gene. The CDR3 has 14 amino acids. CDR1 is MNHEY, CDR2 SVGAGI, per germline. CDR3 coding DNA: TGTGCCGGCAGAATGGGCGACAATAACTATGGCTACACCTTC. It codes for CAGRMGDNNYGYTF.

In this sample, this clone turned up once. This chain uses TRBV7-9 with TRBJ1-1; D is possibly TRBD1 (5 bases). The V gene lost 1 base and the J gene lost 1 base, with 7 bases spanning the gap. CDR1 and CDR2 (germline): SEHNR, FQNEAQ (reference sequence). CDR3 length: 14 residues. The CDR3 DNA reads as TGTGCCAGCAGCTTAGGGGGCCCGAACACTGAAGCTTTCTTT. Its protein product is CASSLGGPNTEAFF.

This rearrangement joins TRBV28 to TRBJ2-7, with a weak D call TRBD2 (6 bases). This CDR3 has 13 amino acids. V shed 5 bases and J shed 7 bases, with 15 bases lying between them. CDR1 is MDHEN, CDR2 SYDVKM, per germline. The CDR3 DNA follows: TGTGCCAGCAGTGATACACGGGCGGGGGAGCAGTACTTC. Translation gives CASSDTRAGEQYF.

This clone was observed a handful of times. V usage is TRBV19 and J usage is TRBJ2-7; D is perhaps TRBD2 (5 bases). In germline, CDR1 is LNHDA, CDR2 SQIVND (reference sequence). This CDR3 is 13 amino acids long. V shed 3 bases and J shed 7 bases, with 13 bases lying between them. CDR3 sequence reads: CASSIFSQREQYF. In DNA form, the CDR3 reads TGTGCCAGTAGTATTTTCTCTCAGCGGGAGCAGTACTTC.

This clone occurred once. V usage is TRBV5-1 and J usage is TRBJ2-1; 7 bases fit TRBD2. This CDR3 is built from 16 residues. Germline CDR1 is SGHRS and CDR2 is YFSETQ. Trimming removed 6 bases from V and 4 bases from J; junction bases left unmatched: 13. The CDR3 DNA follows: TGCGCCAGCACCCTGGACGGAGCTAGCGGTTACAATGAGCAGTTCTTC. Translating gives CASTLDGASGYNEQFF. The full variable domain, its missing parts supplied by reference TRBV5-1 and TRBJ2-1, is KAGVTQTPRYLIKTRGQQVTLSCSPISGHRSVSWYQQTPGQGLQFLFEYFSETQRNKGNFPGRFSGRQFSNSRSEMNVSTLELGDSALYLCASTLDGASGYNEQFFGPGTRLTVL.

In DNA form, the CDR3 reads TGTGCCAGCAGCGGATACTCTTCCCAGTACTTC. This gives the protein CASSGYSSQYF. The gene calls are TRBV9 and TRBJ2-5; D call uncertain. Germline V lookup: CDR1 SGDLS, CDR2 YYNGEE. Trimming left V 3 bases short and J 9 bases short, with 9 bases between. The CDR3 has 11 residues.

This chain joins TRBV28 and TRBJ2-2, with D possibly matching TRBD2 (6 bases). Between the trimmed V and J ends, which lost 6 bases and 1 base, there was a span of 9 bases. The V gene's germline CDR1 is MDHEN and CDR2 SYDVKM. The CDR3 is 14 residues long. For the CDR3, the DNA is TGTGCCAGCAGCATAGCGGAGAACACCGGGGAGCTGTTTTTT. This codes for CASSIAENTGELFF.

The CDR3 nucleotides read TGTGCCTGGACCCTGACAGGGACCTCTCATGGCTACACCTTC. Translated: CAWTLTGTSHGYTF. V usage is TRBV30 and J usage is TRBJ1-2, with 7 bases aligning to TRBD1. Germline CDR1 reads GTSNPN; CDR2 reads SVGIG (reference sequence). This CDR3 is built from 14 residues. Unmatched junction bases numbered 11, after V lost 4 bases and J lost 6 bases.

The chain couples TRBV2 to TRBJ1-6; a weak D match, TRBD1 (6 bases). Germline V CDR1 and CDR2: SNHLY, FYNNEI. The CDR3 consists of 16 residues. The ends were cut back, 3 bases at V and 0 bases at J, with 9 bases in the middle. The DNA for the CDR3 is TGTGCCAGCAGTGAGGGGGGGCTCTCCTATAATTCACCCCTCCACTTT. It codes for CASSEGGLSYNSPLHF.

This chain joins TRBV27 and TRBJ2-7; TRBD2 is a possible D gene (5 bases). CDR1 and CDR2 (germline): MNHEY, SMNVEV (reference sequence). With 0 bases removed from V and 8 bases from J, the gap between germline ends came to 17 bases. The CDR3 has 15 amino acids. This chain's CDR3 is CASSLSTGSGVQQYF. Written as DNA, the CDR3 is TGTGCCAGCAGTTTATCGACGGGAAGCGGCGTTCAGCAGTACTTC.

CDR3 coding DNA: TGCGCCAGCAGTACGGGGAATGAGCAGTTCTTC. It translates to CASSTGNEQFF. The chain combines TRBV5-1 with TRBJ2-1, with D possibly TRBD2 on 5 matching bases. The germline V gene has CDR1 SGHRS and CDR2 YFSETQ. The V gene lost 5 bases and the J gene lost 7 bases, with 7 bases spanning the gap. CDR3 length: 11 residues.

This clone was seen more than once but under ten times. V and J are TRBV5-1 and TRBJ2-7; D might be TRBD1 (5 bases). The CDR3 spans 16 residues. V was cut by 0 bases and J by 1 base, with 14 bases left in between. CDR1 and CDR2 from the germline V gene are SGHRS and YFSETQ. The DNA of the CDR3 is TGCGCCAGCAGCTTGGACGACAGAGGTTCTTCCTACGAGCAGTACTTC. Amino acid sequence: CASSLDDRGSSYEQYF.

The CDR3 is CASSLGRELQETQYF. The DNA for the CDR3 is TGTGCCAGCAGCTTAGGTCGGGAGTTACAAGAGACCCAGTACTTC. J is TRBJ2-5 and V is TRBV11-3, with D possibly matching TRBD2 (6 bases). The CDR3 totals 15 residues. CDR1 and CDR2 from the germline V gene are SGHNT and YENEEA. Trimming removed 1 base at V and 2 bases at J, with 11 bases between.

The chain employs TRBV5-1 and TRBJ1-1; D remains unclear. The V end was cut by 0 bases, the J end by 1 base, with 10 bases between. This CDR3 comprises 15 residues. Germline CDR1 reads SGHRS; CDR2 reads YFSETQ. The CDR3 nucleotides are TGCGCCAGCAGCTTGGTCCGCAGTGGGAACACTGAAGCTTTCTTT. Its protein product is CASSLVRSGNTEAFF.

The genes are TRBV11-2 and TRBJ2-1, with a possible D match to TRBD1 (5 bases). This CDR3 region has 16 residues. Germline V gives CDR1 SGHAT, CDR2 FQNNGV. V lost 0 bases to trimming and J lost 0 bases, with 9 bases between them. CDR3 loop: CASSLETARSYNEQFF. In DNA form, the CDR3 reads TGTGCCAGCAGCTTAGAGACAGCGCGCTCCTACAATGAGCAGTTCTTC. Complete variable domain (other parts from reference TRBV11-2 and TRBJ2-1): EAGVAQSPRYKIIEKRQSVAFWCNPISGHATLYWYQQILGQGPKLLIQFQNNGVVDDSQLPKDRFSAERLKGVDSTLKIQPAKLEDSAVYLCASSLETARSYNEQFFGPGTRLTVL.

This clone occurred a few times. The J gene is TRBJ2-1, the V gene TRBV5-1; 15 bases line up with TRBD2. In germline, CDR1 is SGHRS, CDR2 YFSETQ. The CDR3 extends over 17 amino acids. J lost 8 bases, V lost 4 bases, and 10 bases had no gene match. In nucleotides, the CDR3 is TGCGCCAGCAGCCCCTTTGGGACTAGCGGGGGGAGCGATGAGCAGTTCTTC. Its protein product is CASSPFGTSGGSDEQFF.

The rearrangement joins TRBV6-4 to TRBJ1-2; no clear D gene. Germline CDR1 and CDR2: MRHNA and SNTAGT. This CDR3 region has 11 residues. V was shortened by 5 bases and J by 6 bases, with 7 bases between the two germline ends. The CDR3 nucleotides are TGTGCCAGCAGTCCCCGGGATGGCTACACCTTC. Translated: CASSPRDGYTF.

DNA for the CDR3: TGTGCCAGCAACGTCCAGGGGATAGGTGAAAAACTGTTTTTT. This sequence encodes CASNVQGIGEKLFF. This chain uses TRBV7-9 with TRBJ1-4, with D perhaps TRBD1 (6 bases). Looked up from germline, CDR1 is SEHNR and CDR2 is FQNEAQ (reference sequence). CDR3 length: 14 amino acids. Trimming shortened V by 7 bases and J by 7 bases, and 16 bases separated the two germline ends.

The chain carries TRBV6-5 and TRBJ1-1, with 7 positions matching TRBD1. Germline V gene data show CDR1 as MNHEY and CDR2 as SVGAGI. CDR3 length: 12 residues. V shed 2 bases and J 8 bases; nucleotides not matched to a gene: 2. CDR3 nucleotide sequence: TGTGCCAGCAGTTACGCGACAGGGGAAGCTTTCTTT. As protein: CASSYATGEAFF.

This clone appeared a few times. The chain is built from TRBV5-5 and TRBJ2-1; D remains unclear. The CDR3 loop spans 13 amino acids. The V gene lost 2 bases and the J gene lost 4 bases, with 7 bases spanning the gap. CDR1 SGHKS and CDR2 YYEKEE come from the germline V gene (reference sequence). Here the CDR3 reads CASSLFTYNEQFF. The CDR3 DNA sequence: TGTGCCAGCAGCTTATTTACTTACAATGAGCAGTTCTTC. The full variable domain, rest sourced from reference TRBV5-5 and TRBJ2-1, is DAGVTQSPTHLIKTRGQQVTLRCSPISGHKSVSWYQQVLGQGPQFIFQYYEKEERGRGNFPDRFSARQFPNYSSELNVNALLLGDSALYLCASSLFTYNEQFFGPGTRLTVL.

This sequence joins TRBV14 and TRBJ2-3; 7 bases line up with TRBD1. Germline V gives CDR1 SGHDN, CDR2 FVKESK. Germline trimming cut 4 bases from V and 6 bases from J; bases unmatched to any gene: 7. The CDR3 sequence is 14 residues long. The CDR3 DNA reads TGTGCCAGCAGCCGAGGGGGCGGCTGGGATACGCAGTATTTT. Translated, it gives CASSRGGGWDTQYF.

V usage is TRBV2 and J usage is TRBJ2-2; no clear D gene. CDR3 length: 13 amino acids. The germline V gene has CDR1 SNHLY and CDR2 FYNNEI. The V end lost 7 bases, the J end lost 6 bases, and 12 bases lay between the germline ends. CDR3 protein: CASKLSLAGELFF. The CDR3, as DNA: TGTGCCAGCAAACTCTCCCTAGCCGGGGAGCTGTTTTTT. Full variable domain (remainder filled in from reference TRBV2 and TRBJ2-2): EPEVTQTPSHQVTQMGQEVILRCVPISNHLYFYWYRQILGQKVEFLVSFYNNEISEKSEIFDDQFSVERPDGSNFTLKIRSTKLEDSAMYFCASKLSLAGELFFGEGSRLTVL.

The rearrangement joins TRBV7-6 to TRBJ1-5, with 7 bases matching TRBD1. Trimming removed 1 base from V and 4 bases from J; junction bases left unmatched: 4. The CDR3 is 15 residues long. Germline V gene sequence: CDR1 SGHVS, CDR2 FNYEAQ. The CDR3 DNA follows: TGTGCCAGCAGCTTAGAACAGGGGTTTAATCAGCCCCAGCATTTT. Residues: CASSLEQGFNQPQHF.